This T cell receptor beta chain stems from a study of cytomegalovirus exposure and HLA in healthy donors. The primer mix had 60 Vbeta and 13 Jbeta primers. Assay: immunoSEQ multiplex PCR; the TCRdb copy retains only in-frame clones and omits some. The data hold 190,000 or so clones, with around 83% observed a single time. The CDR3 runs 13 residues. Germline values: CDR1 SGHRS, CDR2 YFSETQ. Trimming removed 0 bases from V and 2 bases from J, with 5 bases in between. V usage is TRBV5-1 and J usage is TRBJ2-5; D is ambiguous. The sequenced sample was PBMCs. This sequence originates from a woman aged 50 to 65 in good health and CMV-seropositive. The CDR3 spells CASSLGVQETQYF. The CDR3 nucleotides read TGCGCCAGCAGCTTGGGAGTACAAGAGACCCAGTACTTC.